The 5 T cell receptor beta chains below were found in one sample sequenced in a study of blood T cells in healthy people across ages. With a J-beta primer mix and a sample-barcoded 5' primer, a second PCR ran 7 to 11 cycles. TCRdb reanalysed the 5' RACE reads using MiXCR and keeps one entry per CDR3 protein. The sample has some 1 million distinct CDR3 sequences, roughly 45% seen once. Sequencing was carried out using blood. These receptors were collected from a woman aged 55-69 years in good health.

This chain links TRBV3-1 with TRBJ2-5; TRBD2 matches at 13 bases. The germline V gene encodes CDR1 LGHDT and CDR2 YNNKEL (reference sequence). The CDR3 extends over 15 amino acids. V dropped 2 bases and J dropped 7; count of bases not matched to a gene: 4. The CDR3 DNA reads as TGTGCCAGCAGCCAACTTGGACTAGCGGGGGTGACCCAGTACTTC. It is translated as CASSQLGLAGVTQYF.

This clonotype has just a few counts. The J gene is TRBJ2-1, the V gene TRBV29-1, with a possible D match to TRBD1 (6 bases). The CDR3 runs 13 residues. Trimming took off 1 base at V and 11 bases at J, with 15 bases between the two ends. Per germline, CDR1 SQVTM and CDR2 ANQGSEA. The CDR3 DNA reads TGCAGCGTTGAAGGCCAGACAGGTTCTCAGCAGTTCTTC. Residues: CSVEGQTGSQQFF.

The chain combines TRBV25-1 with TRBJ2-5; perhaps TRBD1 as D (6 bases). Trimming took 3 bases from V and 5 from J, leaving 13 bases between them. The CDR3 extends over 14 amino acids. CDR1 and CDR2 from the germline V gene are MGHDK and SYGVNS. The DNA of the CDR3 is TGTGCCAGCAGTGAGCTAGAGAGGGGGGAGACCCAGTACTTC. This translates into CASSELERGETQYF.

This sequence joins TRBV29-1 and TRBJ1-1; 9 nucleotides line up with TRBD1. The germline gives CDR1 SQVTM, CDR2 ANQGSEA. The CDR3 has 12 residues. The trim removed 7 bases at V and 4 bases at J, leaving 4 bases unmatched. Written as DNA, the CDR3 is TGCAGCGCCCGGACAGGGGCCACTGAAGCTTTCTTT. Protein sequence: CSARTGATEAFF.

At least ten counts were recorded for this clonotype. V gene TRBV29-1 combines with J gene TRBJ1-2, with TRBD1 matching 11 bases. With V trimmed by 6 bases and J by 8 bases, 8 bases remained unmatched. Germline CDR1 is SQVTM and CDR2 is ANQGSEA. The CDR3 covers 13 residues. The DNA of the CDR3 is TGCAGCGTCCCGGGACAGGGGGTTTTCGGCTACACCTTC. The encoded protein is CSVPGQGVFGYTF. The whole variable domain, remainder taken from reference TRBV29-1 and TRBJ1-2, is SAVISQKPSRDICQRGTSLTIQCQVDSQVTMMFWYRQQPGQSLTLIATANQGSEATYESGFVIDKFPISRPNLTFSTLTVSNMSPEDSSIYLCSVPGQGVFGYTFGSGTRLTVV.